This T cell receptor beta chain was obtained from a study of blood T cells in healthy people across ages. A second PCR of roughly 7 to 11 cycles used a sample-barcoded 5' primer and a J-beta primer mix. TCRdb passed the 5' RACE reads through MiXCR, listing each CDR3 protein once. The sample lists about 800,000 distinct CDR3 sequences; around half were seen once. CDR3 length: 16 amino acids. Trimming cost V 7 bases and J 5 bases; bases outside gene matches: 13. Per germline, CDR1 WSHSY and CDR2 SAAADI. Input material: blood. The clonotype comes from an elderly man in good health. The chain combines TRBV10-2 with TRBJ2-1, with 8 bases matching TRBD2. The CDR3 here is CASTPPGLEADNEQFF. The CDR3, as DNA: TGCGCCAGCACTCCTCCGGGACTAGAAGCGGACAATGAGCAGTTCTTC.